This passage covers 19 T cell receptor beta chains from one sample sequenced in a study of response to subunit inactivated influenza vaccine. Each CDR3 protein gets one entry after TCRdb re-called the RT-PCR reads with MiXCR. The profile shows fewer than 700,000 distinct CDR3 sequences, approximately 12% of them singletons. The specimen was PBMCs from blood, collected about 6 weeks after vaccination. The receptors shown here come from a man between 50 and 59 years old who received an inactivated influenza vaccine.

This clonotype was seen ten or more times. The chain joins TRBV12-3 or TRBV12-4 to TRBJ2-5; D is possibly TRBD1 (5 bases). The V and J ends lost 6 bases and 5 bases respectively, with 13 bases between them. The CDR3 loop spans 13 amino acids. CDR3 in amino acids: CASRAGSRETQYF. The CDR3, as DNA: TGTGCCAGCAGGGCAGGGTCACGGGAGACCCAGTACTTC.

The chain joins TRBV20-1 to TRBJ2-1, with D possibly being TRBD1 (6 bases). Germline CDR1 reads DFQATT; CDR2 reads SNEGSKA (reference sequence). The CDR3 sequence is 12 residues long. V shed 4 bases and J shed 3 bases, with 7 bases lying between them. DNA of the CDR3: TGCAGTGCTACAGGGGACTACAATGAGCAGTTCTTC. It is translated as CSATGDYNEQFF.

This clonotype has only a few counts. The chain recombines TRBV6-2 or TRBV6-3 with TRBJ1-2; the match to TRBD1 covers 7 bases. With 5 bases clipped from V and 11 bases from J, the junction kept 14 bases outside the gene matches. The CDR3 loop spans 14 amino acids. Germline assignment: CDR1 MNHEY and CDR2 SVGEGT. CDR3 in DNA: TGTGCCAGCAGTGCAACGGGACAGCCTACTGGGTACACCTTC. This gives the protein CASSATGQPTGYTF.

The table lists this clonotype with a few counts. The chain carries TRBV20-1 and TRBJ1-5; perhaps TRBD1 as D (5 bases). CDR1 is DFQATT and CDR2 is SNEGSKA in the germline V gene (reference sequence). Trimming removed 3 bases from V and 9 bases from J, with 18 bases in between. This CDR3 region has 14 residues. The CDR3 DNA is TGCAGTGCTAGCGTAGCGGGACCCCGGGGGCCCCAGCATTTT. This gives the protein CSASVAGPRGPQHF.

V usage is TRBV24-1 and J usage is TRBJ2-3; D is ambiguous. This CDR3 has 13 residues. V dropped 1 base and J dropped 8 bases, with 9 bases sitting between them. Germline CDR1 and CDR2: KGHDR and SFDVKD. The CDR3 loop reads CATSDFEAGTQYF. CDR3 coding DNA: TGTGCCACCAGTGATTTCGAGGCAGGTACGCAGTATTTT.

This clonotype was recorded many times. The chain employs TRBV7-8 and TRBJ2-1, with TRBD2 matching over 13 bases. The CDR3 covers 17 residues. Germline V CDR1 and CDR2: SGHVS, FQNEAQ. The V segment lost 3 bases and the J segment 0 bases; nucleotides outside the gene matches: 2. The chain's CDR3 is CASSFRTSGSSYNEQFF. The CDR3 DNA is TGTGCCAGCAGCTTTCGGACTAGCGGGAGCTCCTACAATGAGCAGTTCTTC.

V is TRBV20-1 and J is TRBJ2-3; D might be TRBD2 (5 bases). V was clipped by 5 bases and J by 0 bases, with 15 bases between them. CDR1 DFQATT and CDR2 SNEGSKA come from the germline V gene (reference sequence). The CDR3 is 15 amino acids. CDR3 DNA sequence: TGCAGTGCTTCGTGGCGGGCCCTTAGCACAGATACGCAGTATTTT. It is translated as CSASWRALSTDTQYF.

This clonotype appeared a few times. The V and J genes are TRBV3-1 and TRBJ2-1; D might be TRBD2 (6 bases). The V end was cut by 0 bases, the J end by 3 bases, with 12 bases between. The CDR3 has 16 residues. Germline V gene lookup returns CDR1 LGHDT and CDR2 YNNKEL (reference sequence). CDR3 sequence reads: CASSQEGSGYYNEQFF. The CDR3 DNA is TGTGCCAGCAGCCAAGAGGGTAGCGGTTACTACAATGAGCAGTTCTTC.

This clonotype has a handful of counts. CDR3: CASRAVSGQYSNQPQHF. CDR3 sequence (DNA): TGTGCCAGCAGGGCTGTTTCGGGACAGTATAGCAATCAGCCCCAGCATTTT. The rearrangement links TRBV6-1 to TRBJ1-5; 7 bases fit TRBD1. The CDR3 extends over 17 amino acids. With 6 bases clipped from V and 0 bases from J, the junction kept 11 bases outside the gene matches. In germline, CDR1 is MNHNS, CDR2 SASEGT.

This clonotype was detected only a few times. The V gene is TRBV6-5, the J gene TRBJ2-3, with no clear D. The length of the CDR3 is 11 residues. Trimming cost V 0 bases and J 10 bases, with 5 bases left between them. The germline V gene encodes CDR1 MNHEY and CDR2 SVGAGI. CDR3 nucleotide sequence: TGTGCCAGCAGTTACTCTGGTGCGCAGTATTTT. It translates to CASSYSGAQYF.

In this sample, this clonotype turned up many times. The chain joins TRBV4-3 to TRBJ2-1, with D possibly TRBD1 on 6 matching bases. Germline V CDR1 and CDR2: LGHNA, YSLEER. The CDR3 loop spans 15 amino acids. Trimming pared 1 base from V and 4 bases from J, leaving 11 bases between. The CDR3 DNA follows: TGCGCCAGCAGCCAAGTAAGGCAGGGGTACAATGAGCAGTTCTTC. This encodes CASSQVRQGYNEQFF.

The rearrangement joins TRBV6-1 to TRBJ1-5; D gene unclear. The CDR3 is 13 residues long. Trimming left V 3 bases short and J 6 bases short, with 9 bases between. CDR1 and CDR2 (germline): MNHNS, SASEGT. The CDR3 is CASSDHNGQPQHF. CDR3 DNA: TGTGCCAGCAGTGACCACAACGGTCAGCCCCAGCATTTT.

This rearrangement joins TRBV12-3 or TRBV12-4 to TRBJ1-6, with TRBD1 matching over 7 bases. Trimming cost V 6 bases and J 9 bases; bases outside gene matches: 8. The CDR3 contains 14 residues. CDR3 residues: CASSAGTAASPLHF. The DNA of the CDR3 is TGTGCCAGCAGCGCCGGGACAGCGGCTTCACCCCTCCACTTT.

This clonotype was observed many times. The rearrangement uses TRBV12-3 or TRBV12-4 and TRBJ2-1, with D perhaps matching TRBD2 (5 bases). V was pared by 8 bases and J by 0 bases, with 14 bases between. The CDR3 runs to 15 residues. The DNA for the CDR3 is TGTGCCAGCCATAGGACTTCCAGCTCCTACAATGAGCAGTTCTTC. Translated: CASHRTSSSYNEQFF.

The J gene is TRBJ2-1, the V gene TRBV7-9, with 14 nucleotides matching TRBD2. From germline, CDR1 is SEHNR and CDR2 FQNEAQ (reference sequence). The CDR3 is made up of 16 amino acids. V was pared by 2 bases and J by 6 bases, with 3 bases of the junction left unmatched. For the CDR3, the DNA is TGTGCCAGCAGCTTATCCGGGACTAGCGGGAGCAATGAGCAGTTCTTC. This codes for CASSLSGTSGSNEQFF.

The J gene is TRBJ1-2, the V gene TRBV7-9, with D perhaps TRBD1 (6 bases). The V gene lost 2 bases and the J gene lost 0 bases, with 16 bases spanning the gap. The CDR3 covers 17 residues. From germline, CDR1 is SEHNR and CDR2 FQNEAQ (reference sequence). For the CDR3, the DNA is TGTGCCAGCAGCTTAAGTTATAAGGGGGTTACTAACTATGGCTACACCTTC. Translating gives CASSLSYKGVTNYGYTF.

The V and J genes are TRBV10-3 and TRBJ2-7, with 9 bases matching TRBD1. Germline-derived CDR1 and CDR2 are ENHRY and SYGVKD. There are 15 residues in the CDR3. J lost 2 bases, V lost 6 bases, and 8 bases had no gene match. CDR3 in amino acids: CAIREGTGRPYEQYF. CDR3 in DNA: TGTGCCATCAGAGAAGGGACAGGGAGACCCTACGAGCAGTACTTC.

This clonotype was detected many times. CDR3 in DNA: TGCGCCAGCAGCTCGGAGCCCAATCAGCCCCAGCATTTT. This gives the protein CASSSEPNQPQHF. V gene TRBV5-1 combines with J gene TRBJ1-5, with D unresolved. The V gene lost 3 bases and the J gene lost 3 bases, with 7 bases spanning the gap. Germline values: CDR1 SGHRS, CDR2 YFSETQ. The CDR3 runs 13 residues. Supplemented by reference TRBV5-1 and TRBJ1-5, the full variable domain reads KAGVTQTPRYLIKTRGQQVTLSCSPISGHRSVSWYQQTPGQGLQFLFEYFSETQRNKGNFPGRFSGRQFSNSRSEMNVSTLELGDSALYLCASSSEPNQPQHFGDGTRLSIL.

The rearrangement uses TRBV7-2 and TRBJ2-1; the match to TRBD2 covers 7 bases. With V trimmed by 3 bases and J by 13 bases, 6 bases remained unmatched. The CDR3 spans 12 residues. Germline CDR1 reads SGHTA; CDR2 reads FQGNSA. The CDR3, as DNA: TGTGCCAGCAGCTTGATCGGGACTATCCAGTTCTTC. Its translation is CASSLIGTIQFF.